Below, one T cell receptor (beta chain) is given with its context. This clone was observed many times. Its cognate antigen has yet to be identified. The record has no base qualities; no much larger clone is one base away. The entire amount of isolated RNA was reverse transcribed using the High Capacity cDNA Reverse Transcription Kit, so the sequenced TCRB transcripts were expressed ones. Deep immunoSEQ sequencing was performed on naive, central memory and regulatory T cell samples, with an average of around 3.5 million total reads per sample. Sorted cells were lysed in RLT buffer, and RNA was extracted using DNase-treated RNeasy Micro or Mini kits according to cell number. Each cell subset was processed on its own to prevent cross-contamination, while patient and healthy donor samples were processed together. The immunoSEQ multiplex PCR was used to amplify TCRB sequences from cDNA, generating 87-bp fragments that spanned the CDR3 region. The amplicons were sequenced using the Illumina HiSeq platform. In the authors' own workflow: PCR bias was corrected computationally using synthetic template baselines, and reads within Hamming distance 2 were collapsed, with unmergeable singletons discarded. Reads were aligned to IMGT to assign V, D and J genes, CDR3 length, and insertions or deletions at six rearrangement sites. Within each subset, clonotype counts were normalized to sorted cell number, and only after that were true diversity and Gini coefficients computed with the tcR R package. The overlap coefficient, calculated on TCRB nucleotide sequences, was used to quantify repertoire sharing. The table was pulled from immuneACCESS by TCRdb, which kept in-frame rearrangements only. Such tables lose some clones; where checked, under half of the loss comes from unresolved V genes, and the rest has no known cause. That table is the source of V, J and clone size, and D and trimming were worked out from the DNA. This sample gives over 100,000 clones in total; roughly 15% of them show up just once. Clones ranked in the top ten supply 2.3% of the sample.

This record belongs to a study of beta chain features in type 1 diabetes (dated by TCRdb to between 2017 and 2018). For the study in its entirety: No differences in mean age, gender distribution, total cell number or subset yield were found between patients and healthy donors. Across all samples, fewer than 130 million sorted cells were examined, and cell number per subset correlated strongly with RNA yield. In the study, recently diagnosed type 1 diabetes patients and matched healthy donors were compared on the TCRB repertoires of their sorted circulating CD4+ T cell subsets. Regulatory and stem cell-like memory subsets were isolated from only 8 patients and roughly eight healthy donors, whereas naive and central memory subsets came from all 28 donors.

Each donor gave one peripheral blood draw, averaging approximately 0.12 L, which was collected into heparinised tubes. A BD FACSAria II was used to sort naive, central memory, regulatory and stem cell-like memory CD4+ T cells with a panel that included CD45RO, CCR7, CD25, CD127, CD95 and CD27. Purity was above 98% for every sorted population. PBMCs were isolated right away by Lymphoprep density gradient centrifugation and were stained directly, without culture. To minimize batch effects, samples were stained and sorted in pairs, one healthy donor with one patient per experiment. V trim: 7 bases; J trim: 7 bases; unmatched bases: 5. The CDR3 measures 11 amino acids from cysteine to phenylalanine. Just CDR3 DNA is preserved here, 33 bases in frame from base 1. For CDR1 and CDR2, the germline V gene lists SQVTM and ANQGSEA. The paper as a whole reports these results and caveats: Type 1 diabetes patients showed a moderate but significant shortening of TCRB CDR3 length in all four CD4+ subsets. Naive, central memory and regulatory TCRB repertoires appeared to be more alike among patients than among healthy donors. Sequencing cDNA rather than genomic DNA could over-represent highly expressing activated cells, although activation and CD3 levels did not differ between groups. Because the HLA sub-analyses included only small numbers of individuals, any influence of HLA type on TCRB rearrangement was left unresolved. At VDJ recombination sites, patients with type 1 diabetes made fewer insertions and deleted more nucleotides, a pattern implying thymic rearrangement abnormalities. PCR may preferentially amplify shorter templates, but because patient and control samples were amplified and corrected together, any resulting skew would affect both groups equally.

The sequence derives from a man in his thirties or forties with type 1 diabetes. Sequencing was performed on central memory CD4+ T cells from blood. This chain joins TRBV29-1 to TRBJ1-2, with TRBD1 matching 8 junction bases. At the DNA level, the sequence is TGCAGCGCGGACAGGGCGCGTGGCTACACCTTC. Its product reads: CSADRARGYTF.